A single sample is the source of the 32 T cell receptor beta chains below, sequenced in a study of blood T cell repertoires in COVID-19. The assay was immunoSEQ multiplex PCR, and TCRdb's table has in-frame clones only and misses some. The profile shows 200,000 to 250,000 clones, just over 85% of them singletons. Sample: PBMCs or T cells enriched from blood (not recorded which). Source of these receptors: a woman aged 40 to 50 with acute COVID-19.

The chain carries TRBV27 and TRBJ1-5; 7 nucleotides line up with TRBD1. The germline gives CDR1 MNHEY, CDR2 SMNVEV (reference sequence). CDR3 length equals 13 residues. The V gene end was trimmed by 5 bases and the J gene end by 6 bases; junction bases not matched to a gene: 4. CDR3 residues: CASSGDRAQPQHF. DNA of the CDR3: TGTGCCAGCAGTGGGGACAGAGCTCAGCCCCAGCATTTT.

The rearrangement uses TRBV12-5 and TRBJ1-1; 12 bases agree with TRBD1. Germline-derived CDR1 and CDR2 are LGHNT and FRNRAP. The CDR3 consists of 18 residues. The junction had 17 bases not matched to a gene; V was cut back by 0 bases and J by 12 bases. The CDR3 coding sequence is TGTGCTAGTGGTTTGGTAAATGCGGGACAGGGGGCGGCTTTAGTGACTTTCTTT. Protein sequence: CASGLVNAGQGAALVTFF.

The CDR3 DNA sequence: TGTGCCAGTAGCACAATCTCGACTAATGAAAAACTGTTTTTT. It codes for CASSTISTNEKLFF. This chain connects TRBV19 to TRBJ1-4; D gene ambiguous. V lost 6 bases, J lost 2 bases, and 10 bases lay in between. Germline CDR1 and CDR2: LNHDA and SQIVND (reference sequence). The CDR3 contains 14 residues.

As DNA, the CDR3 is TGTGCCAGCAGCCTAGAACAGGGGGCAAGCACTGAAGCTTTCTTT. Translated, it gives CASSLEQGASTEAFF. The V call is TRBV4-2, the J call TRBJ1-1, with 9 bases identical to TRBD1. J gave up 4 bases and V 4 bases, and 7 bases lay outside the gene matches. From germline, CDR1 is LGHNA and CDR2 YNFKEQ. CDR3 length equals 15 residues.

CDR3 region: CASTRDRVDGYTF. The CDR3 DNA is TGTGCCAGCACCCGAGACAGGGTGGATGGCTACACCTTC. The rearrangement links TRBV2 to TRBJ1-2, with 7 bases identical to TRBD1. CDR1 and CDR2 (germline): SNHLY, FYNNEI. J gave up 6 bases and V 7 bases, and 8 bases lay outside the gene matches. This CDR3 has 13 amino acids.

CDR3 in amino acids: CASSPPFVQSNYGYTF. Written as DNA, the CDR3 is TGTGCCAGTAGTCCCCCGTTCGTCCAGTCGAACTATGGCTACACCTTC. The chain carries TRBV19 and TRBJ1-2; D is uncertain. Trimming took off 5 bases at V and 2 bases at J, with 18 bases between the two ends. The CDR3 extends over 16 amino acids. Germline CDR1 is LNHDA and CDR2 is SQIVND (reference sequence).

The chain recombines TRBV5-1 with TRBJ1-3, with 7 positions matching TRBD1. CDR1 and CDR2 (germline): SGHRS, YFSETQ. CDR3 length: 14 amino acids. J gave up 4 bases and V 4 bases, and 5 bases lay outside the gene matches. CDR3 sequence reads: CASSQGTVGNTIYF. As DNA, the CDR3 is TGCGCCAGCAGCCAGGGGACAGTCGGAAACACCATATATTTT.

The rearrangement joins TRBV9 to TRBJ1-1; D may be TRBD1 (5 bases). The CDR3 loop spans 15 amino acids. V gave up 0 bases and J gave up 5 bases, with 14 bases separating them. Germline values: CDR1 SGDLS, CDR2 YYNGEE. CDR3 region: CASSVDAGPATEAFF. CDR3 DNA: TGTGCCAGCAGCGTAGATGCAGGGCCAGCTACTGAAGCTTTCTTT.

CDR3 sequence reads: CASSPPDRALTEAFF. CDR3 bases: TGTGCCAGCAGCCCCCCCGACAGGGCTTTAACTGAAGCTTTCTTT. The V gene is TRBV6-5, the J gene TRBJ1-1; TRBD1 matches at 7 bases. CDR1 and CDR2 (germline): MNHEY, SVGAGI. CDR3 size: 15 residues. The V segment lost 6 bases and the J segment 5 bases; nucleotides outside the gene matches: 12.

V is TRBV7-9 and J is TRBJ2-3; TRBD2 aligns across 7 bases. The CDR3 runs 14 residues. J was trimmed by 3 bases and V by 4 bases; bases with no gene match: 4. Germline V gives CDR1 SEHNR, CDR2 FQNEAQ (reference sequence). The CDR3 loop reads CASSYPSGTDTQYF. DNA of the CDR3: TGTGCCAGCAGCTATCCTAGCGGAACAGATACGCAGTATTTT.

The chain uses TRBV7-2 and TRBJ2-1; D may be TRBD2 (5 bases). The germline V gene encodes CDR1 SGHTA and CDR2 FQGNSA. Trimming stripped 0 bases from V and 8 bases from J, with 14 bases between. The CDR3 is 15 residues long. CDR3 amino acids: CASSLANNEGHEQFF. Here the CDR3 DNA reads TGTGCCAGCAGCTTAGCGAATAACGAGGGTCATGAGCAGTTCTTC.

The chain is built from TRBV14 and TRBJ1-3; TRBD1 aligns across 10 bases. Germline CDR1 is SGHDN and CDR2 is FVKESK. Trimming cost V 4 bases and J 3 bases; bases outside gene matches: 18. The CDR3 contains 20 residues. The CDR3 DNA is TGTGCCAGCAGCCGTTACCGGGACAGGGGAGGTTCAGGGCTTGGAAACACCATATATTTT. Residues: CASSRYRDRGGSGLGNTIYF.

The chain couples TRBV30 to TRBJ2-1, with 9 positions matching TRBD2. The CDR3 consists of 14 residues. Germline trimming cut 3 bases from V and 4 bases from J; bases unmatched to any gene: 4. CDR1 and CDR2 (germline): GTSNPN, SVGIG (reference sequence). CDR3 loop: CAWRASGGYNEQFF. The CDR3 bases are TGTGCCTGGAGAGCCAGCGGGGGGTACAATGAGCAGTTCTTC.

The chain links TRBV4-3 to TRBJ1-1, with D hard to call. Trimming left V 3 bases short and J 1 base short, with 12 bases between. The germline gives CDR1 LGHNA, CDR2 YSLEER. The length of the CDR3 is 15 residues. The CDR3 DNA follows: TGCGCCAGCAGCCAGCGAGCATCTTCGAACACTGAAGCTTTCTTT. Encoded protein: CASSQRASSNTEAFF.

This rearrangement joins TRBV19 to TRBJ2-3, with D perhaps matching TRBD1 (5 bases). The CDR3 contains 14 residues. Deletions cut 1 base from V and 3 bases from J, with 8 bases between. Germline V lookup: CDR1 LNHDA, CDR2 SQIVND (reference sequence). The CDR3 spells CASSIVGPTDTQYF. In DNA, the CDR3 is TGTGCCAGTAGTATAGTGGGGCCAACAGATACGCAGTATTTT.

V is TRBV28 and J is TRBJ2-3, with 10 bases matching TRBD1. This CDR3 is built from 14 residues. V was pared by 7 bases and J by 3 bases, with 4 bases of the junction left unmatched. CDR1 MDHEN and CDR2 SYDVKM come from the germline V gene. This chain's CDR3 is CASNRQGATDTQYF. The CDR3 DNA reads as TGTGCCAGCAATCGACAGGGGGCGACAGATACGCAGTATTTT.

The rearrangement links TRBV3-1 (or the pseudogene TRBV3-2) to TRBJ1-5, with D unclear. The V gene's germline CDR1 is LGHDT and CDR2 YNNKEL (reference sequence). Trimming pared 1 base from V and 2 bases from J, leaving 9 bases between. The CDR3 consists of 15 residues. The CDR3 DNA sequence: TGTGCCAGCAGCCAAGGGACTGGACGCAATCAGCCCCAGCATTTT. Translated: CASSQGTGRNQPQHF.

This chain links TRBV19 with TRBJ1-5; possible D gene TRBD1, 6 bases. The CDR3 covers 15 residues. Germline CDR1 reads LNHDA; CDR2 reads SQIVND (reference sequence). V was cut by 7 bases and J by 1 base, with 14 bases left in between. CDR3 loop: CASIPGQLSNQPQHF. CDR3 coding DNA: TGTGCCAGTATTCCTGGACAGTTAAGCAATCAGCCCCAGCATTTT.

J is TRBJ1-2 and V is TRBV7-2; maybe TRBD1 (5 bases). The germline V gene encodes CDR1 SGHTA and CDR2 FQGNSA. The CDR3 is 15 amino acids. The ends were cut back, 1 base at V and 4 bases at J, with 13 bases in the middle. CDR3 DNA sequence: TGTGCCAGCAGCTTAGAGGCAGGGTTCGGCTATGGCTACACCTTC. As protein: CASSLEAGFGYGYTF.

The chain combines TRBV7-9 with TRBJ2-3; TRBD2 agrees at 9 bases. V dropped 3 bases and J dropped 6; count of bases not matched to a gene: 4. The CDR3 has 14 amino acids. Per the germline V gene, CDR1 is SEHNR and CDR2 is FQNEAQ (reference sequence). The CDR3 DNA reads TGTGCCAGCAGCTTGGCTAGCGGGGCTGATACGCAGTATTTT. Its translation: CASSLASGADTQYF.

J is TRBJ1-5 and V is TRBV7-2; 8 nucleotides match TRBD1. From germline, CDR1 is SGHTA and CDR2 FQGNSA. This CDR3 is 15 amino acids long. Germline trimming cut 4 bases from V and 4 bases from J; bases unmatched to any gene: 6. CDR3 coding DNA: TGTGCCAGCAGCTCCAGGACAGGGTCAAATCAGCCCCAGCATTTT. Encoded protein: CASSSRTGSNQPQHF.

J is TRBJ2-5 and V is TRBV2, with 7 bases fitting TRBD2. The V and J ends lost 0 bases and 0 bases, in that order; junction bases with no gene match: 1. The CDR3 has 15 amino acids. Per the germline V gene, CDR1 is SNHLY and CDR2 is FYNNEI. This chain's CDR3 is CASSEAGGYQETQYF. CDR3 bases: TGTGCCAGCAGTGAAGCGGGAGGGTACCAAGAGACCCAGTACTTC.

V is TRBV30 and J is TRBJ1-5, with D perhaps matching TRBD1 (6 bases). V was pared by 6 bases and J by 6 bases, with 21 bases between. CDR1 GTSNPN and CDR2 SVGIG come from the germline V gene (reference sequence). The CDR3 totals 15 residues. This CDR3 reads CACPKGLGGSQPQHF. CDR3 coding DNA: TGTGCCTGCCCGAAGGGTCTAGGGGGAAGTCAGCCCCAGCATTTT.

V and J are TRBV19 and TRBJ1-2, with 7 bases lining up with TRBD1. This CDR3 is built from 16 residues. The V and J ends lost 0 bases and 4 bases, in that order; junction bases with no gene match: 8. CDR1 LNHDA and CDR2 SQIVND come from the germline V gene (reference sequence). The CDR3: CASSIDRRGLFYGYTF. CDR3 bases: TGTGCCAGTAGTATAGATCGGAGGGGGCTGTTCTATGGCTACACCTTC.

This chain links TRBV15 with TRBJ1-2; no definite D call. V was trimmed by 9 bases and J by 4 bases, leaving 15 bases between them. The CDR3 contains 13 residues. Germline assignment: CDR1 LNHNV and CDR2 YYDKDF (reference sequence). DNA of the CDR3: TGTGCCACTTCAGGAGGGTCGGGCTATGGCTACACCTTC. Translation gives CATSGGSGYGYTF.

The V and J genes are TRBV19 and TRBJ1-5; D perhaps matches TRBD1 (6 bases). CDR1 is LNHDA, CDR2 SQIVND, per germline (reference sequence). The CDR3 is 16 residues long. V dropped 0 bases and J dropped 3 bases, with 12 bases sitting between them. CDR3 sequence: CASSIDPGQFNQPQHF. In nucleotides, the CDR3 is TGTGCCAGTAGTATAGATCCCGGACAGTTCAATCAGCCCCAGCATTTT.

The genes are TRBV6-5 and TRBJ1-6; D gene unclear. Trimming removed 2 bases from V and 2 bases from J, with 7 bases in between. The CDR3 runs 15 residues. The germline CDR1 and CDR2 sequences are MNHEY and SVGAGI. For the CDR3, the DNA is TGTGCCAGCAGTTACCGGAGTCCCTATAATTCACCCCTCCACTTT. This gives the protein CASSYRSPYNSPLHF.

This clone has a handful of counts. V usage is TRBV5-6 and J usage is TRBJ2-3; D is uncertain. Trimming pared 4 bases from V and 6 bases from J, leaving 18 bases between. The CDR3 contains 15 residues. The germline gives CDR1 SGHDT, CDR2 YYEEEE. The CDR3 loop is CASSTLLIASDTQYF. CDR3 nucleotide sequence: TGTGCCAGCAGCACCCTACTAATCGCAAGTGATACGCAGTATTTT.

The chain couples TRBV9 to TRBJ1-2, with no clear D. The CDR3 contains 15 residues. The V end was cut by 0 bases, the J end by 0 bases, with 9 bases between. Germline V gene sequence: CDR1 SGDLS, CDR2 YYNGEE. CDR3 DNA sequence: TGTGCCAGCAGCGTAGCCAGAACCTCTAACTATGGCTACACCTTC. Translation gives CASSVARTSNYGYTF.

The V and J genes are TRBV24-1 and TRBJ2-7, with D tentatively TRBD2 (5 bases). This CDR3 is built from 15 residues. The V and J ends lost 5 bases and 0 bases respectively, with 13 bases between them. Germline CDR1 KGHDR, CDR2 SFDVKD. As DNA, the CDR3 is TGTGCCACCAGTGTAATCGGGGTCAGCTCCTACGAGCAGTACTTC. Translation: CATSVIGVSSYEQYF.

This rearrangement joins TRBV6-2 or TRBV6-3 to TRBJ2-7; 13 nucleotides align to TRBD2. The J segment lost 4 bases and the V segment lost 5 bases, leaving 2 bases of the junction unmatched. Germline values: CDR1 MNHEY, CDR2 SVGEGT. CDR3 size: 14 residues. The DNA of the CDR3 is TGTGCCAGCAGTCGGACTAGCGGGGGATACGAGCAGTACTTC. Encoded protein: CASSRTSGGYEQYF.

This chain connects TRBV29-1 to TRBJ1-1; no firm D call. Deletions cut 5 bases from V and 5 bases from J, with 6 bases between. The germline CDR1 and CDR2 sequences are SQVTM and ANQGSEA. The CDR3 length is 10 residues. The CDR3: CSVLLTEAFF. The CDR3 DNA reads TGCAGCGTTCTCTTAACTGAAGCTTTCTTT.